What follows is one T cell receptor (beta chain) and its context. Trimming at V came to 7 bases and at J to 7 bases, leaving 11 bases not matched to a gene. There are 14 residues in the CDR3. From germline, CDR1 is MNHNS and CDR2 SASEGT. Assay used: immunoSEQ multiplex PCR; TCRdb lists only in-frame clones, some missing. Altogether about half a million clones are present, around 73% being singletons, with the ten largest covering around 12%. The sample comes from a study of shared clonotypes between healthy human individuals. This chain joins TRBV6-1 and TRBJ1-2, with 8 positions matching TRBD1. Sequenced: PBMCs. This receptor was taken from a woman between 35 and 50 years old in good health. Some clones in this sample may be carry-over from other donors' samples. The CDR3 bases are TGTGCCAGCATCCAAACAGGACAGGGTCCTGGCTACACCTTC. Its translation: CASIQTGQGPGYTF.